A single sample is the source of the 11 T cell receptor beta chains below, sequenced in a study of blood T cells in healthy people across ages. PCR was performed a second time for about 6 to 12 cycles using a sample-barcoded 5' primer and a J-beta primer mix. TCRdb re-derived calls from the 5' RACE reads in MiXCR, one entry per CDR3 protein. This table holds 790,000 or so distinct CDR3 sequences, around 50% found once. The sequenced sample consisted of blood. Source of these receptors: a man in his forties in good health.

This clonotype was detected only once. The CDR3 region is CASISLTGGNYGYTF. CDR3 DNA sequence: TGTGCCAGCATTAGTCTGACAGGGGGTAACTATGGCTACACCTTC. V and J are TRBV28 and TRBJ1-2; 9 nucleotides match TRBD1. The CDR3 is made up of 15 amino acids. The ends lost 7 bases at V and 1 base at J; junction bases unmatched: 7. Germline CDR1 is MDHEN and CDR2 is SYDVKM.

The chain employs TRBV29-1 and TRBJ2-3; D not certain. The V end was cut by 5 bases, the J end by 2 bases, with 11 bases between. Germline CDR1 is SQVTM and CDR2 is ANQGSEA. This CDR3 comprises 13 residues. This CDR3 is CSVYLRDTDTQYF. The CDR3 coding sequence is TGCAGCGTTTACTTAAGGGACACAGATACGCAGTATTTT.

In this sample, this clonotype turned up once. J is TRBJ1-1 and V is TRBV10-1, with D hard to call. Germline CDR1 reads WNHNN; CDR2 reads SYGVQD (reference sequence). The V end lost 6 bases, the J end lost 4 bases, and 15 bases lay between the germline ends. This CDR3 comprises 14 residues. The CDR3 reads CASREGRWSTEAFF. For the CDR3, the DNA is TGCGCCAGCAGGGAAGGACGGTGGAGCACTGAAGCTTTCTTT.

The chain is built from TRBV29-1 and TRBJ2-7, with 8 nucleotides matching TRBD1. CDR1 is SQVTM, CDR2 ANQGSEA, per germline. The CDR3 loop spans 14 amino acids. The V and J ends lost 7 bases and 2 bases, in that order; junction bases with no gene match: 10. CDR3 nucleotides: TGCAGCGCCATGAGAGACAGGGGACCCTACGAGCAGTACTTC. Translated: CSAMRDRGPYEQYF.

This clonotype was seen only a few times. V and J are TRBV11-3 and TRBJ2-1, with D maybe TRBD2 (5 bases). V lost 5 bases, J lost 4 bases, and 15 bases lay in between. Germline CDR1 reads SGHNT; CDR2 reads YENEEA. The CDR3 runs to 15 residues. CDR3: CASSVGGLGYNEQFF. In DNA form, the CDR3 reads TGTGCCAGCAGCGTTGGAGGACTCGGTTACAATGAGCAGTTCTTC.

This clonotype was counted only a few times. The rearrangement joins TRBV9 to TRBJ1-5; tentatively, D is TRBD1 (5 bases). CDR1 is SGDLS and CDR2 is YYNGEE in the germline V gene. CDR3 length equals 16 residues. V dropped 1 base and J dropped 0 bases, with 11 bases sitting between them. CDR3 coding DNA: TGTGCCAGCAGCGTAACGGGGCCGTATAGCAATCAGCCCCAGCATTTT. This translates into CASSVTGPYSNQPQHF.

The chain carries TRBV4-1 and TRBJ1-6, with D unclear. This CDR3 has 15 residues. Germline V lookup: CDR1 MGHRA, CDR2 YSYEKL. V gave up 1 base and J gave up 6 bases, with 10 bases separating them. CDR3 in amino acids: CASSQVGQSNSPLHF. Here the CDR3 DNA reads TGCGCCAGCAGCCAAGTTGGGCAAAGTAATTCACCCCTCCACTTT.

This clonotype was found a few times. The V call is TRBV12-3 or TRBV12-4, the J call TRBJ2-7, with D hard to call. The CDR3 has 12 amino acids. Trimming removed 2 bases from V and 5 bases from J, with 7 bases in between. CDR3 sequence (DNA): TGTGCCAGCAGTTTATTTGTGGACGAGCAGTACTTC. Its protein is CASSLFVDEQYF.

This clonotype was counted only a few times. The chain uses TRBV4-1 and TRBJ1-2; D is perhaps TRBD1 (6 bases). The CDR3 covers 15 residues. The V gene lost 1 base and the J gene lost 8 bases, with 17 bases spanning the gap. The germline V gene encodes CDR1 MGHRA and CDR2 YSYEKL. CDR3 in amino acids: CASSQGGTTGTGYTF. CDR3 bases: TGCGCCAGCAGCCAAGGTGGCACCACAGGGACCGGCTACACCTTC.

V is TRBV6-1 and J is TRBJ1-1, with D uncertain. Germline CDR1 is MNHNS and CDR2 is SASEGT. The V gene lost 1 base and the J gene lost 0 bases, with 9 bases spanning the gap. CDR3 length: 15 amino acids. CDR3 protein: CASSEGGSLNTEAFF. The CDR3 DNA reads TGTGCCAGCAGTGAAGGCGGATCCTTGAACACTGAAGCTTTCTTT.

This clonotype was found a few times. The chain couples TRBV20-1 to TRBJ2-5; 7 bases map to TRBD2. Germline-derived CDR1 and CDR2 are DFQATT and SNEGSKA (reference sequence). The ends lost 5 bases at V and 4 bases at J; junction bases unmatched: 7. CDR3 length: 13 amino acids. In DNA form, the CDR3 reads TGCAGTGCTCCGGAGGGCGGGAGAGAGACCCAGTACTTC. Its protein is CSAPEGGRETQYF.